Listed below are T cell receptor beta chains from one sample, sequenced in a study of blood T cell repertoires in COVID-19. Using immunoSEQ multiplex PCR, the repertoire was profiled, and TCRdb retains in-frame clones only, with some absent. The data contain about 320,000 clones, more than 90% of them seen just once; the ten biggest clones take up roughly 2.5%. The sequenced material came from PBMCs or T cells enriched from blood (not recorded which). These receptors originate from a man in his fifties or sixties who had recovered from COVID-19. CDR3s include the opening cysteine and the closing phenylalanine or tryptophan. A D gene is named only where the DNA matches it firmly. Not every row has a clone size; where given, it reads once, few, many or a size class.

clone size	V gene	D gene	J gene	CDR3 DNA	CDR3 protein
once	TRBV5-1	-	TRBJ2-1	TGCGCCAGCAGCTTGGCCCCGGGACTGGCTAACTACAATGAGCAGTTCTTC	CASSLAPGLANYNEQFF
-	TRBV3-1/TRBV3-2	-	TRBJ2-7	TGTGCCAGCAGCCTTAGTGGAGGGGCGAAGGCCTACGAGCAGTACTTC	CASSLSGGAKAYEQYF
-	TRBV25-1	TRBD2	TRBJ2-5	TGTGCCAGCAGTGCAGAAACGCAGACTAGCGGGGGGGCAGAGACCCAGTACTTC	CASSAETQTSGGAETQYF
once	TRBV19	TRBD1	TRBJ1-2	TGTGCCAGTAGTATTGGACAGGCTTTCTATGGCTACACCTTC	CASSIGQAFYGYTF
-	TRBV6-5	-	TRBJ1-5	TGTGCCAGCAGACGAACTACCGGTGGCAATCAGCCCCAGCATTTT	CASRRTTGGNQPQHF
-	TRBV4-1	-	TRBJ2-7	TGCGCCAGCAGCCAAGCACAGGGCGAGCTAGGGGAGCAGTACTTC	CASSQAQGELGEQYF
-	TRBV4-2	TRBD1	TRBJ1-3	TGTGCCAGCAGCCAAGAAGGACAGGCCTTCTCTGGAAACACCATATATTTT	CASSQEGQAFSGNTIYF
-	TRBV4-1	-	TRBJ2-5	TGCGCCAGCAGCCAAGTAGGCGGGGAAGAGACCCAGTACTTC	CASSQVGGEETQYF
-	TRBV7-6	TRBD1	TRBJ2-1	TGTGCCAGCAGCGAGAGACAGGGAAGCTCCTACAATGAGCAGTTCTTC	CASSERQGSSYNEQFF
-	TRBV11-3	TRBD2	TRBJ2-1	TGTGCCAGCAGCTTAGGGCGGGGGACCTACAATGAGCAGTTCTTC	CASSLGRGTYNEQFF
-	TRBV11-3	-	TRBJ2-2	TGTGCCAGCAGCCCCCCCCTCTGGGCGGGCACCGGGGAGCTGTTTTTT	CASSPPLWAGTGELFF
-	TRBV7-9	TRBD2	TRBJ2-1	TGTGCCAGCAGTCCCGGACTAGCGGGTGTTGAGCAGTTCTTC	CASSPGLAGVEQFF
-	TRBV27	TRBD1	TRBJ1-2	TGTGCCAGCTCCCGAGGGACAGACTATGGCTACACCTTC	CASSRGTDYGYTF
-	TRBV3-1/TRBV3-2	-	TRBJ1-1	TGTGCCAGCAGCCAGCGGGGAGGTACTGAAGCTTTCTTT	CASSQRGGTEAFF
-	TRBV7-9	TRBD2	TRBJ2-3	TGTGCCAGCAGCTCGACTAGCGGGAGGGCCCTCTGGCCAGATACGCAGTATTTT	CASSSTSGRALWPDTQYF
-	TRBV29-1	-	TRBJ1-2	TGCAGCGTTGGCGGAACCAGTATCTATGGCTACACCTTC	CSVGGTSIYGYTF
-	TRBV7-2	-	TRBJ1-1	TGTGCCAGCAGCCCCAGTCCCTTGAACACTGAAGCTTTCTTT	CASSPSPLNTEAFF
-	TRBV7-6	-	TRBJ1-1	TGTGCCAGCAGCTTACAGCATCCCCACCCTGCGGTTGTAGCTTTCTTT	CASSLQHPHPAVVAFF
-	TRBV5-1	TRBD1	TRBJ2-5	TGCGCCAGCAGCTTACCGACAGGGGTAGGGGGAGAGACCCAGTACTTC	CASSLPTGVGGETQYF
-	TRBV19	-	TRBJ1-1	TGTGCCAGCCAACCGGGAGGACTCGCCCCATGGGGCACTGAAGCTTTCTTT	CASQPGGLAPWGTEAFF
-	TRBV6-5	-	TRBJ1-5	TGTGCCAGCAGTCGGGTCAGTAATAGCAATCAGCCCCAGCATTTT	CASSRVSNSNQPQHF
-	TRBV6-5	TRBD1	TRBJ2-7	TGTGCCAGCACCCGGGACAGGGGTTACGAGCAGTACTTC	CASTRDRGYEQYF
few	TRBV24-1	-	TRBJ2-5	TGTGCCACCAGTGATTTAAAGGACAGAGGGAGAGAGACCCAGTACTTC	CATSDLKDRGRETQYF
-	TRBV6-5	-	TRBJ1-6	TGTGCCAGCAGGCCGACCAGGGGTGCGAATTCACCCCTCCACTTT	CASRPTRGANSPLHF
-	TRBV13	-	TRBJ1-6	TGTGCCAGCAGCCTCAGTAGGGGCGTTAATTCACCCCTCCACTTT	CASSLSRGVNSPLHF
-	TRBV4-2	-	TRBJ1-5	TGTGCCAGCAGCCTCGGGGGTCAGCCCCAGCATTTT	CASSLGGQPQHF
-	TRBV28	TRBD2	TRBJ2-1	TGTGCCAGCAGTTCACTTCCCGGGGGGAGCTCCTACAATGAGCAGTTCTTC	CASSSLPGGSSYNEQFF
-	TRBV5-4	-	TRBJ2-5	TGTGCCAGCAGCTCAGACAGGCGCCAAGAGACCCAGTACTTC	CASSSDRRQETQYF
few	TRBV19	-	TRBJ1-5	TGTGCCAGTAATGGCCTTACAGGCAGTCAGCCCCAGCATTTT	CASNGLTGSQPQHF
-	TRBV5-1	-	TRBJ2-7	TGCGCCAGCAGCACCGGGTTACAGGGTTACGAGCAGTACTTC	CASSTGLQGYEQYF
once	TRBV19	-	TRBJ2-5	TGTGCCAGTAGTATAGGGGCAACAGGGAGAGAGACCCAGTACTTC	CASSIGATGRETQYF
-	TRBV9	-	TRBJ2-2	TGTGCCAGCAGCGTAGGCACGGGGGGCGCGAACACCGGGGAGCTGTTTTTT	CASSVGTGGANTGELFF
-	TRBV7-3	-	TRBJ1-3	TGTGCCAGCAGCCCCACGGGTCCTGGAAACACCATATATTTT	CASSPTGPGNTIYF
once	TRBV24-1	TRBD1	TRBJ2-1	TGTGCCACCAGCGGGACAGGGTACAATGAGCAGTTCTTC	CATSGTGYNEQFF
few	TRBV18	TRBD1	TRBJ2-7	TGTGCCAGCTCACTTTATCGGGACAGCTACGAGCAGTACTTC	CASSLYRDSYEQYF
-	TRBV7-9	TRBD2	TRBJ2-5	TGTGCCAGCAGCTCGCTAGCGGGAGGGCCCCAAGAGACCCAGTACTTC	CASSSLAGGPQETQYF
-	TRBV5-4	-	TRBJ2-2	TGTGCCAGCAGCTTGGGCCGGACCGGGGAGCTGTTTTTT	CASSLGRTGELFF
once	TRBV9	TRBD2	TRBJ2-7	TGTGCCAGCAGCGTATCTGGGGGGGGATACGAGCAGTACTTC	CASSVSGGGYEQYF
-	TRBV21-1	-	TRBJ1-3	TGTGCCAGCAGCAAATCGGGGACAGGGGACGGAAACACCATATATTTT	CASSKSGTGDGNTIYF
once	TRBV19	-	TRBJ2-6	TGTGCCACCAGGACAGTCCATTTCAACCCCCCCGCCTCTGGGGCCAACGTCCTGACTTTC	CATRTVHFNPPASGANVLTF
-	TRBV4-1	-	TRBJ2-1	TGCGCCAGCAGCTCACTCGGCGGGAACAATGAGCAGTTCTTC	CASSSLGGNNEQFF
-	TRBV7-9	-	TRBJ1-2	TGTGCCAGCAGCCCTACGGCGGGGCCGGCCGGTGGCTACACCTTC	CASSPTAGPAGGYTF
-	TRBV7-9	TRBD2	TRBJ2-1	TGTGCCAGCAGCTTAGATCCAGCGGGGGGGCCTAGGCAGTTCTTC	CASSLDPAGGPRQFF
-	TRBV5-1	TRBD1	TRBJ2-5	TGCGCCAGCAGCCACGACAGGGCGAGTCGCGGGACCCAGTACTTC	CASSHDRASRGTQYF
-	TRBV5-3	-	TRBJ1-1	TGTGCCAGAAGCCCAATGGTGGAGCGTTTGAACACTGAAGCTTTCTTT	CARSPMVERLNTEAFF
-	TRBV27	-	TRBJ2-3	TGTGCCAGCAGGACAGCTAGCACAGATACGCAGTATTTT	CASRTASTDTQYF
-	TRBV5-1	TRBD2	TRBJ2-5	TGCGCCAGCAGCTTGCCCCGACTAGCGGGGCAAGAGACCCAGTACTTC	CASSLPRLAGQETQYF
once	TRBV11-2	-	TRBJ2-7	TGTGCCAGCAGCCCAGTTGGGTACAGCCACGAGCAGTACTTC	CASSPVGYSHEQYF
-	TRBV7-2	TRBD1	TRBJ2-5	TGTGCCAGCAGCTTAGGGACAGGGACCCTCGGCGCCCAGTACTTC	CASSLGTGTLGAQYF
-	TRBV18	TRBD1	TRBJ2-5	TGTGCCAGCTCACCGTGGGGGACAGTCCAAGAGACCCAGTACTTC	CASSPWGTVQETQYF
-	TRBV4-3	-	TRBJ1-2	TGCGCCAGCAGCCAGGGGGTCAGGGGCCGGGATGGCTACACCTTC	CASSQGVRGRDGYTF
-	TRBV6-2/TRBV6-3	TRBD1	TRBJ1-2	TGTGCCAGCAGTCGAGCAGGGACAGGGAATGGCTACACCTTC	CASSRAGTGNGYTF